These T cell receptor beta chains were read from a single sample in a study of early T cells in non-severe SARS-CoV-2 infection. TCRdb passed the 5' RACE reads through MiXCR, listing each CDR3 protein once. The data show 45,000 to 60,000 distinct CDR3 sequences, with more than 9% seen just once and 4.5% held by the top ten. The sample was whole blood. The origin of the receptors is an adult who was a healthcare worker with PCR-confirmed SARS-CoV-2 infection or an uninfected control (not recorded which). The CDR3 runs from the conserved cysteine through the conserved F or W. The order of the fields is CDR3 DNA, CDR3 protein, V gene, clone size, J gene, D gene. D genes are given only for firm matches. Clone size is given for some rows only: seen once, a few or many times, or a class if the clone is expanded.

cdr3_nt: TGCAGTGCTAGAAGCTTCAGGCTAGCGGGAGGCTCGGATACGCAGTATTTT; cdr3_aa: CSARSFRLAGGSDTQYF; v_call: TRBV20-1; clone_size: many; j_call: TRBJ2-3; d_call: TRBD2
cdr3_nt: TGCAGTGCTTGGGCCCGGACAGATGGAGAGACCCAGTACTTC; cdr3_aa: CSAWARTDGETQYF; v_call: TRBV20-1; clone_size: -; j_call: TRBJ2-5; d_call: -
cdr3_nt: TGCGCCAGCAGCCACTTGGGGCTGTCACCCCTCCACTTT; cdr3_aa: CASSHLGLSPLHF; v_call: TRBV4-1; clone_size: many; j_call: TRBJ1-6; d_call: -
cdr3_nt: TGTGCCAGCAGCGTAGTAGGGGTTGCCGGGGAGCTGTTTTTT; cdr3_aa: CASSVVGVAGELFF; v_call: TRBV9; clone_size: -; j_call: TRBJ2-2; d_call: -
cdr3_nt: TGCGCCAGCAGCCAAGACGGGAGTTTGGAGACCCAGTACTTC; cdr3_aa: CASSQDGSLETQYF; v_call: TRBV4-1; clone_size: medium-sized; j_call: TRBJ2-5; d_call: -
cdr3_nt: TGCGCCAGCAGCACCGGACAGGGGGCGGACACCGGGGAGCTGTTTTTT; cdr3_aa: CASSTGQGADTGELFF; v_call: TRBV5-1; clone_size: -; j_call: TRBJ2-2; d_call: TRBD1
cdr3_nt: TGCGCCAGCAGCTTAAACGGGGACGGATTTAATGAAAAACTGTTTTTT; cdr3_aa: CASSLNGDGFNEKLFF; v_call: TRBV5-1; clone_size: many; j_call: TRBJ1-4; d_call: -
cdr3_nt: TGTGCCAGCAGCTCACTCCACAGGGGGTCTCCAGCTGGCTACACCTTC; cdr3_aa: CASSSLHRGSPAGYTF; v_call: TRBV9; clone_size: -; j_call: TRBJ1-2; d_call: TRBD1
cdr3_nt: TGTGCCAGCAGTTTTACGAGCGGGATCGGCACAGATACGCAGTATTTT; cdr3_aa: CASSFTSGIGTDTQYF; v_call: TRBV11-2; clone_size: many; j_call: TRBJ2-3; d_call: TRBD2
cdr3_nt: TGTGCCAGCAGCTCCCGACTAGCGGGGGCGAAAGAGACCCAGTACTTC; cdr3_aa: CASSSRLAGAKETQYF; v_call: TRBV7-6; clone_size: many; j_call: TRBJ2-5; d_call: TRBD2
cdr3_nt: TGTGCCAGCAGCCTGACCGGGACTAGCGGGAGTGGGCAGTTCTTC; cdr3_aa: CASSLTGTSGSGQFF; v_call: TRBV7-2; clone_size: -; j_call: TRBJ2-1; d_call: TRBD2
cdr3_nt: TGTGCCAGCAGCTTCCCTCAGGGCGGGAGTCTGGAGACCCAGTACTTC; cdr3_aa: CASSFPQGGSLETQYF; v_call: TRBV7-2; clone_size: many; j_call: TRBJ2-5; d_call: TRBD2
cdr3_nt: TGTGCCAGCAGCTTATCGGGGGATCAGCCCCAGCATTTT; cdr3_aa: CASSLSGDQPQHF; v_call: TRBV11-2; clone_size: many; j_call: TRBJ1-5; d_call: -
cdr3_nt: TGCGCCACCTCTGGGACAGCAGACAATGAGCAGTTCTTC; cdr3_aa: CATSGTADNEQFF; v_call: TRBV5-1; clone_size: medium-sized; j_call: TRBJ2-1; d_call: TRBD1
cdr3_nt: TGTGCCAGCAGTTCCAGCCCCGTTACGGGGGGGACCTACGAGCAGTACTTC; cdr3_aa: CASSSSPVTGGTYEQYF; v_call: TRBV28; clone_size: many; j_call: TRBJ2-7; d_call: TRBD2
cdr3_nt: TGCGCCAGCAGCTTCGTGGGCGATGAGCAGTTCTTC; cdr3_aa: CASSFVGDEQFF; v_call: TRBV5-1; clone_size: many; j_call: TRBJ2-1; d_call: -
cdr3_nt: TGTGCCAGCAGCACGGGAGCTACGCCTTATGGCTACACCTTC; cdr3_aa: CASSTGATPYGYTF; v_call: TRBV7-9; clone_size: -; j_call: TRBJ1-2; d_call: -
cdr3_nt: TGTGCCAGCAGTCGCGGGAGGGGAGATTCGGACACTGAAGCTTTCTTT; cdr3_aa: CASSRGRGDSDTEAFF; v_call: TRBV11-3; clone_size: many; j_call: TRBJ1-1; d_call: -
cdr3_nt: TGTGCCAGCAGCGTAGCTGGAGGGATGGAAGAGACCCAGTACTTC; cdr3_aa: CASSVAGGMEETQYF; v_call: TRBV9; clone_size: many; j_call: TRBJ2-5; d_call: -
cdr3_nt: TGCAGCGCCGGAGACTATGGCTACACCTTC; cdr3_aa: CSAGDYGYTF; v_call: TRBV29-1; clone_size: many; j_call: TRBJ1-2; d_call: -
cdr3_nt: TGTGCCAGTAGTATCGGCAATCAGCCCCAGCATTTT; cdr3_aa: CASSIGNQPQHF; v_call: TRBV19; clone_size: many; j_call: TRBJ1-5; d_call: -